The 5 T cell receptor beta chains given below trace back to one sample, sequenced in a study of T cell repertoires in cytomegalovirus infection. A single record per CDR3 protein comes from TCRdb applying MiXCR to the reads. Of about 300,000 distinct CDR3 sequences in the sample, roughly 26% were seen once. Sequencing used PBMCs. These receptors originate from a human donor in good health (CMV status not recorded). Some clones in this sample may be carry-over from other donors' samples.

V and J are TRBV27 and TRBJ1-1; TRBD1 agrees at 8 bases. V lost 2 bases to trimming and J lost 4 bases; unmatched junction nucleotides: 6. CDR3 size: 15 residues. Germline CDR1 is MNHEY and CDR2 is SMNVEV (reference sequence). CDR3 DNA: TGTGCCAGCAGTTTACTCAGGGGGCGAAGCACTGAAGCTTTCTTT. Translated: CASSLLRGRSTEAFF.

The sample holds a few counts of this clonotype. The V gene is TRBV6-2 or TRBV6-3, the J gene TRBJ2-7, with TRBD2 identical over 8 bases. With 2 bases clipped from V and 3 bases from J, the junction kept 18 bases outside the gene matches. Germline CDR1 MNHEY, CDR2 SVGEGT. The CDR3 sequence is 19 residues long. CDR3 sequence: CASSYPSRGRTKALYEQYF. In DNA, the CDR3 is TGTGCCAGCAGTTACCCCAGTCGCGGGAGGACTAAGGCCCTCTACGAGCAGTACTTC.

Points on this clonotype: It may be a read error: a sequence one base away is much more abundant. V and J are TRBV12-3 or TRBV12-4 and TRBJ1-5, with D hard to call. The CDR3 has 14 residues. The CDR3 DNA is TGTGCCAGCAGTTTTGGGCTGAGGGATCAGCCCCAGCGTTTT. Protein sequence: CASSFGLRDQPQRF.

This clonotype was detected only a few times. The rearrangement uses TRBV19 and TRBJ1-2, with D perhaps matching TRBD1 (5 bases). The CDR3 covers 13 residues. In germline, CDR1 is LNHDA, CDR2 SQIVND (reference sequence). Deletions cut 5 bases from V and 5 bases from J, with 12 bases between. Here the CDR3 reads CASSFRTSYGYTF. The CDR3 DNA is TGTGCCAGTAGTTTCCGGACAAGTTATGGCTACACCTTC. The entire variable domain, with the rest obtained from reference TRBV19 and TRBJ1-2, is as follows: DGGITQSPKYLFRKEGQNVTLSCEQNLNHDAMYWYRQDPGQGLRLIYYSQIVNDFQKGDIAEGYSVSREKKESFPLTVTSAQKNPTAFYLCASSFRTSYGYTFGSGTRLTVV.

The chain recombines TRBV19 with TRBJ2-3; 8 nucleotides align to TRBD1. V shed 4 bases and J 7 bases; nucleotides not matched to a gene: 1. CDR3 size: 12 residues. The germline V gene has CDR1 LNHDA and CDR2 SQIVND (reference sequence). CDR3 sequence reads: CASSRTGYTQYF. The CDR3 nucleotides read TGTGCCAGTAGTAGGACAGGGTATACGCAGTATTTT.